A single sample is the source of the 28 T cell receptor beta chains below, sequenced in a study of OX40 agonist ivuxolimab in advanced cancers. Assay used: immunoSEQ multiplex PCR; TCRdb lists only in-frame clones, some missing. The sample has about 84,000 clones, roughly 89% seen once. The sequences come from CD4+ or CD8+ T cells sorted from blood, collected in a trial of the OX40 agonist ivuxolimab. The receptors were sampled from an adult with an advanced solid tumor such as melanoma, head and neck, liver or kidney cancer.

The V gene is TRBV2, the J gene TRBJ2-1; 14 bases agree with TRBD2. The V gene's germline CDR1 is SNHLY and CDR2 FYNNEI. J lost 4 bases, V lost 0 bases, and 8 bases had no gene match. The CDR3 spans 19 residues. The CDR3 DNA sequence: TGTGCCAGCAGTGAAGCGAGACTAGCGGGGGGGCCCCTGTACAATGAGCAGTTCTTC. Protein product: CASSEARLAGGPLYNEQFF.

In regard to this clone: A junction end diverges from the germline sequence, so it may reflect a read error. DNA for the CDR3: TGTGCCAGCAGCTTCTATAAGGGACCGGTCTTT. It translates to CASSFYKGPVF. J is TRBJ1-1 and V is TRBV5-8; tentative D call: TRBD1 (5 bases). This CDR3 has 11 residues. Germline CDR1 reads SGHTS; CDR2 reads YDEGEE.

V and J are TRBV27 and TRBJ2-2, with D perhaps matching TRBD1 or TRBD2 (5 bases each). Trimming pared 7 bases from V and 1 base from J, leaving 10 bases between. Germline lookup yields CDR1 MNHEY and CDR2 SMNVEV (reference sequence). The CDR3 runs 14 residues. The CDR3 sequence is CASKGTVNTGELFF. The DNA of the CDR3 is TGTGCCAGCAAAGGGACCGTGAACACCGGGGAGCTGTTTTTT.

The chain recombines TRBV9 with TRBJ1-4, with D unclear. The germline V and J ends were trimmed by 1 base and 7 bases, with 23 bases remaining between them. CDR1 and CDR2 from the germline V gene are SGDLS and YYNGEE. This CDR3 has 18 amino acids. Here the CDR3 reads CASSVLPSPNSPSEKLFF. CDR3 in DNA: TGTGCCAGCAGCGTACTTCCATCCCCCAACAGTCCTTCTGAAAAACTGTTTTTT.

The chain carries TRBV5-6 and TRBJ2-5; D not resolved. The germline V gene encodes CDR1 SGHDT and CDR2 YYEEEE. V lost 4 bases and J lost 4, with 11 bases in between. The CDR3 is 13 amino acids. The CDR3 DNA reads TGTGCCAGCAGCGGCCTCCTTGGAGAGACCCAGTACTTC. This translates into CASSGLLGETQYF. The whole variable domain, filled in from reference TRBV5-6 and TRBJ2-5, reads DAGVTQSPTHLIKTRGQQVTLRCSPKSGHDTVSWYQQALGQGPQFIFQYYEEEERQRGNFPDRFSGHQFPNYSSELNVNALLLGDSALYLCASSGLLGETQYFGPGTRLLVL.

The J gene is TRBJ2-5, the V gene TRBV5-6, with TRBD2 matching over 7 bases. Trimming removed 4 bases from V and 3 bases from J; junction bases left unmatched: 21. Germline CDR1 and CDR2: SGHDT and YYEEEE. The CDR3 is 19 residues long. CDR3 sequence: CASSLGRELNSRGEETQYF. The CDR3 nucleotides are TGTGCCAGCAGCCTGGGGCGGGAGCTAAATTCCCGGGGGGAAGAGACCCAGTACTTC.

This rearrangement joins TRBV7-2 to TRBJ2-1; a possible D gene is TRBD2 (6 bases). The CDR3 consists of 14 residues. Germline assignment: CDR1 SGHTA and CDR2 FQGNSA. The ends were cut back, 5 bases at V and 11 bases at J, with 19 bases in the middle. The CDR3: CASSLSGLAKQQFF. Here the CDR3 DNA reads TGTGCCAGCAGCCTCTCGGGGCTAGCGAAACAGCAGTTCTTC.

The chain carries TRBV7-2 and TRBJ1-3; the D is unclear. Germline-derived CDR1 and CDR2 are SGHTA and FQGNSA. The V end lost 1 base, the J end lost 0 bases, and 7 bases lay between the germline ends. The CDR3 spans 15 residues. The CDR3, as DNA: TGTGCCAGCAGCTTAGGGCGTATCTCTGGAAACACCATATATTTT. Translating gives CASSLGRISGNTIYF.

Here the CDR3 DNA reads TGCGCCAGCAGCTCGATGGGCTACGAGCAGTACTTC. Amino acid sequence: CASSSMGYEQYF. This chain links TRBV5-1 with TRBJ2-7; no reliable D call. This CDR3 has 12 residues. Trimming took 3 bases from V and 3 from J, leaving 7 bases between them. Germline CDR1 reads SGHRS; CDR2 reads YFSETQ.

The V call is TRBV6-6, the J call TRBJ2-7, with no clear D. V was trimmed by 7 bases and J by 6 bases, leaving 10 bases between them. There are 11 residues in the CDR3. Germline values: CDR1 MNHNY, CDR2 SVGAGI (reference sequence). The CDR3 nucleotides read TGTGCCAGCAACCAATTCCCCGAGCAGTACTTC. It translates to CASNQFPEQYF.

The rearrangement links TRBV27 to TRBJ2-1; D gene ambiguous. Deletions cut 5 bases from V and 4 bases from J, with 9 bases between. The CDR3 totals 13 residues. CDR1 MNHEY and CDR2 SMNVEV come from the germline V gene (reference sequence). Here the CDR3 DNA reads TGTGCCAGCAGTCCCACCCCTTACAATGAGCAGTTCTTC. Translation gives CASSPTPYNEQFF.

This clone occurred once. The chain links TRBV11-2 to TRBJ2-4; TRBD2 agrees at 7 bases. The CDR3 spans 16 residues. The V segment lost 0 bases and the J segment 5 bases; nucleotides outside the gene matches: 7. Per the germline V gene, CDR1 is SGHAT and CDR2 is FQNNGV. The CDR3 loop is CASSLESGGGQNIQYF. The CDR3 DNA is TGTGCCAGCAGCTTAGAGTCTGGGGGAGGGCAAAACATTCAGTACTTC.

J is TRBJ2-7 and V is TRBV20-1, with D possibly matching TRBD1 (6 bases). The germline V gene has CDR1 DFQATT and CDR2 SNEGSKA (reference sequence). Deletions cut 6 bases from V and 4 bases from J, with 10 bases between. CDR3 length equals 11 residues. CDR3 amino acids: CSARTGYEQYV. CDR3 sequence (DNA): TGCAGTGCCAGAACAGGGTACGAGCAGTACGTC.

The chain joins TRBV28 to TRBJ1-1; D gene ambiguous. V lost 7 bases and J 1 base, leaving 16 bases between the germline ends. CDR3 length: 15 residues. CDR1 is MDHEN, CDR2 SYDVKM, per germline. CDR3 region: CASTDPPLGNTEAFF. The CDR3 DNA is TGTGCCAGCACCGACCCTCCCCTAGGGAACACTGAAGCTTTCTTT.

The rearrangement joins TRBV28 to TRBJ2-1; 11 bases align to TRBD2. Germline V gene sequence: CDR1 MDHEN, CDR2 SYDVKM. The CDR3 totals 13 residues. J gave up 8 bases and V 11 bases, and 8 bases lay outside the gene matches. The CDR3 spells CAGTSGSRDEQFF. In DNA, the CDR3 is TGTGCCGGCACTAGCGGGAGTAGGGATGAGCAGTTCTTC.

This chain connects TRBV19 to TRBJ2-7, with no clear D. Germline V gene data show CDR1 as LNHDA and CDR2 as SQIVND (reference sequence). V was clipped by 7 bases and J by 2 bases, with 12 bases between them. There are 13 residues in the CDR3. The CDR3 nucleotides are TGTGCCAGTACCCCTTCAGGCACCTACGAGCAGTACTTC. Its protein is CASTPSGTYEQYF.

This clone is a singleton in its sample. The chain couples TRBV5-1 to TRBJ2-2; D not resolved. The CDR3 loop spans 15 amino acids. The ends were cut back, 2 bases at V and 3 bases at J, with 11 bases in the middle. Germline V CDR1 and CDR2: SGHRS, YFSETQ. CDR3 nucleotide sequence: TGCGCCAGCAGCTTAGGTCCCAACGACACCGGGGAGCTGTTTTTT. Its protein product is CASSLGPNDTGELFF.

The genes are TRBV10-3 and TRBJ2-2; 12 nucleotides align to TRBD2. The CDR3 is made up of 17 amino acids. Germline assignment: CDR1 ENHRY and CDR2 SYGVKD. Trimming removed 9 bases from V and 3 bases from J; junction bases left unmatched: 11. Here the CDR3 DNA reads TGTGCCATTAACTCGGGACTAGCGGGCCCATACACCGGGGAGCTGTTTTTT. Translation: CAINSGLAGPYTGELFF.

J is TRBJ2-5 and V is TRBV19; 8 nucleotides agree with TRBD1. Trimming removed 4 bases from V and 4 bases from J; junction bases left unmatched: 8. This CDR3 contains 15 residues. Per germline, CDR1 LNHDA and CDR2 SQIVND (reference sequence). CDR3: CASSNGTGGRETQYF. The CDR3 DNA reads TGTGCCAGTAGTAACGGGACAGGAGGAAGAGAGACCCAGTACTTC.

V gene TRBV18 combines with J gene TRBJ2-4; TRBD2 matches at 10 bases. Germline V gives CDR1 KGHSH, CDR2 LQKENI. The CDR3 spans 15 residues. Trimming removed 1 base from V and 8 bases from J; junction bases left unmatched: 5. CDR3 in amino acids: CASSPLSGGSDIQYF. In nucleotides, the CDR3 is TGTGCCAGCTCACCACTTAGCGGGGGGTCTGACATTCAGTACTTC.

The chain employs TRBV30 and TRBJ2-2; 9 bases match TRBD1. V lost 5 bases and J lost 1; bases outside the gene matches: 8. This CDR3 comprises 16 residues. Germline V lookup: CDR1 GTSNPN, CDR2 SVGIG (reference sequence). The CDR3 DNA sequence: TGTGCCTGGGATCAGACAGGGGGTTTGAACACCGGGGAGCTGTTTTTT. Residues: CAWDQTGGLNTGELFF.

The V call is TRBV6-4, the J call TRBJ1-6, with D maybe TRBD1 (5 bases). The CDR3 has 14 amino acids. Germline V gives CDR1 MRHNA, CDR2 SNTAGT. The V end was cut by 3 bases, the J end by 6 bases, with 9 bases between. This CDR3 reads CASSEGVTNSPLHF. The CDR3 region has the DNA TGTGCCAGCAGTGAAGGGGTCACTAATTCACCCCTCCACTTT.

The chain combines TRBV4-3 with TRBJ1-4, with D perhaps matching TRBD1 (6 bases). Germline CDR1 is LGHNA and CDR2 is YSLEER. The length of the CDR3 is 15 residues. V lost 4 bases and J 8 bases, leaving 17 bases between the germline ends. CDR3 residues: CASSLRAGVDEKLFF. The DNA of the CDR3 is TGCGCCAGCAGCCTCAGGGCAGGGGTGGACGAAAAACTGTTTTTT.

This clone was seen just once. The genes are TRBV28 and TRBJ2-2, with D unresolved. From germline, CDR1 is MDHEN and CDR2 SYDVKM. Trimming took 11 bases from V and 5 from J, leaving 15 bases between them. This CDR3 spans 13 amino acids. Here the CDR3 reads CAASGGVTGELFF. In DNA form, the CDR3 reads TGTGCCGCTTCGGGTGGGGTAACCGGGGAGCTGTTTTTT.

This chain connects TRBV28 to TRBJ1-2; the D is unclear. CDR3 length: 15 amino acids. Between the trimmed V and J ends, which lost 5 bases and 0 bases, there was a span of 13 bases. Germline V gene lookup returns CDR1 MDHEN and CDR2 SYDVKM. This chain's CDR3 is CASSRGFTTNYGYTF. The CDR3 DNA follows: TGTGCCAGCAGTCGCGGTTTCACCACTAACTATGGCTACACCTTC.

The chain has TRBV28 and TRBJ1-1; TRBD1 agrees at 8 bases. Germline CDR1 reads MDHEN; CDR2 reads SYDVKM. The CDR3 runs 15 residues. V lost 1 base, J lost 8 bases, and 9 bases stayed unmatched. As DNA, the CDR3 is TGTGCCAGCAGTTTATTGTTCCAGGGGGCATCGGAAGCTTTCTTT. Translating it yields CASSLLFQGASEAFF.

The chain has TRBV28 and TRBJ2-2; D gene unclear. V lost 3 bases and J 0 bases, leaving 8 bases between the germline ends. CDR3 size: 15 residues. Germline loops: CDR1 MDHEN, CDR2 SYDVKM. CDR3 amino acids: CASSFVSANTGELFF. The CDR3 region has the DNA TGTGCCAGCAGTTTTGTGTCAGCGAACACCGGGGAGCTGTTTTTT.

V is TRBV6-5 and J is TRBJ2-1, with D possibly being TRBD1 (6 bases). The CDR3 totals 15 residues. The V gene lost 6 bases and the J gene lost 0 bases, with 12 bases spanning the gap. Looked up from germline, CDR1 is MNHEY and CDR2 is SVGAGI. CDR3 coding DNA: TGTGCCAGCAGCTCCAGGGGATCCTCCTACAATGAGCAGTTCTTC. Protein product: CASSSRGSSYNEQFF.